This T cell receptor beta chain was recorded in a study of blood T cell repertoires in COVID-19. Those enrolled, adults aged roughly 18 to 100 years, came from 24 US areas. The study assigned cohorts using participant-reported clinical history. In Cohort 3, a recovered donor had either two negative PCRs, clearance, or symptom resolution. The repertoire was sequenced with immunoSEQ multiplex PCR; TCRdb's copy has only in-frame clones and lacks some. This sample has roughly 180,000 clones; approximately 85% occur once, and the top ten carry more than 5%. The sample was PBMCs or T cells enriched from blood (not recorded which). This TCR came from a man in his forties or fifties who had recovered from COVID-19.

The CDR3 sequence is CASSIHPDRANSPLHF. DNA for the CDR3: TGTGCCAGTAGTATCCACCCGGACAGGGCTAATTCACCCCTCCACTTT. The rearrangement joins TRBV19 to TRBJ1-6; 8 nucleotides line up with TRBD1. This CDR3 is 16 amino acids long. Germline trimming cut 3 bases from V and 6 bases from J; bases unmatched to any gene: 7. The germline V gene encodes CDR1 LNHDA and CDR2 SQIVND (reference sequence).